This T cell receptor (beta chain) derives from a study of radiotherapy plus CTLA-4 blockade in lung cancer. Notes on this clone: Its antigen is unknown.

Overall study results and limits: Early clonal dynamics of blood T cells, together with interferon-beta, were reported as the best response predictor.

The CDR3 sequence is 15 residues long. Germline CDR1 is LGHNA and CDR2 is YNFKEQ. With V trimmed by 4 bases and J by 2 bases, 4 bases remained unmatched. The method was immunoSEQ multiplex PCR; TCRdb's version includes in-frame clones alone and lacks a portion of them. The data show 23,000 or so clones, approximately 70% seen once. The source material was peripheral blood, sampled from a patient treated with radiotherapy plus ipilimumab. The chain is built from TRBV4-2 and TRBJ2-2; 7 positions agree with TRBD1. The receptor comes from a human donor with non-small cell lung cancer who had stable disease on radiotherapy plus ipilimumab. This CDR3 is CASSLGTDNTGELFF. The CDR3 nucleotides read TGTGCCAGCAGCCTCGGGACAGATAACACCGGGGAGCTGTTTTTT.